A single sample gave rise to the 11 T cell receptor beta chains below, sequenced in a study of T cells in Graves' hyperthyroidism and ophthalmopathy. RNA transcripts were the template for amplifying TCR beta CDR3 regions. With the HTBI primer set, the TCR CDR3 went through a first round of RT-PCR. From the multiplex PCR reads, TCRdb called clonotypes with MiXCR, one entry per CDR3 protein. This sample has roughly 170,000 distinct CDR3 sequences; over 7.5% occur once, and the top ten carry around 20%. The sample taken for sequencing was blood. These receptor sequences come from a woman under 30 with Graves' hyperthyroidism that later progressed to Graves' ophthalmopathy.

This clonotype was recorded at least ten times. The chain uses TRBV11-3 and TRBJ2-1; perhaps TRBD2 as D (5 bases). Trimming left V 8 bases short and J 8 bases short, with 16 bases between. Looked up from germline, CDR1 is SGHNT and CDR2 is YENEEA. The CDR3 runs to 13 residues. As DNA, the CDR3 is TGTGCCAGCCGAGGGTCCGACGGCGATGAGCAGTTCTTC. It codes for CASRGSDGDEQFF.

The chain is built from TRBV10-2 and TRBJ2-5, with 7 bases that match TRBD2. Germline lookup yields CDR1 WSHSY and CDR2 SAAADI. CDR3 size: 15 residues. V lost 6 bases to trimming and J lost 3 bases; unmatched junction nucleotides: 10. CDR3 coding DNA: TGCGCCAGCAGGGAATCCGGGACTAAAGAAGAGACCCAGTACTTC. This sequence encodes CASRESGTKEETQYF.

On this clonotype: One base away lies a much larger clone, so this may be a sequencing read error. The rearrangement joins TRBV5-1 to TRBJ2-1; no firm D call. Trimming pared 1 base from V and 6 bases from J, leaving 8 bases between. This CDR3 comprises 13 residues. The germline V gene has CDR1 SGHRS and CDR2 YFSETQ. The CDR3 protein is CASSLSQRNEQFF. The CDR3 bases are TGCGCCAGCAGCTTGTCTCAGCGCAATGAGCAGTTCTTC.

This clonotype showed up many times. The gene calls are TRBV19 and TRBJ1-1; D ambiguous. The V end was cut by 1 base, the J end by 1 base, with 13 bases between. The germline V gene has CDR1 LNHDA and CDR2 SQIVND (reference sequence). The CDR3 has 16 residues. The CDR3 sequence: CASSIGGRTANTEAFF. DNA of the CDR3: TGTGCCAGTAGTATAGGGGGAAGAACGGCGAACACTGAAGCTTTCTTT.

This clonotype has ten or more counts. This chain links TRBV11-2 with TRBJ1-2; D not certain. This CDR3 comprises 15 residues. Trimming took 5 bases from V and 0 from J, leaving 13 bases between them. Germline V CDR1 and CDR2: SGHAT, FQNNGV. This CDR3 reads CASSPKIITNYGYTF. DNA of the CDR3: TGTGCCAGCAGCCCAAAAATTATTACTAACTATGGCTACACCTTC.

This clonotype was detected ten times or more. The chain is built from TRBV30 and TRBJ2-7, with 8 bases matching TRBD1. This CDR3 is 12 amino acids long. Germline CDR1 GTSNPN, CDR2 SVGIG (reference sequence). Germline trimming cut 2 bases from V and 9 bases from J; bases unmatched to any gene: 6. The CDR3 DNA reads TGTGCCTGGAGTTCGGGACAGGCACTGCAGTACTTC. Protein sequence: CAWSSGQALQYF.

This chain uses TRBV7-9 with TRBJ2-7, with D tentatively TRBD2 (5 bases). Trimming left V 0 bases short and J 6 bases short, with 12 bases between. This CDR3 spans 14 amino acids. Germline CDR1 SEHNR, CDR2 FQNEAQ (reference sequence). CDR3 coding DNA: TGTGCCAGCAGCTTAGCCGCGGTACTAGGCGAGCAGTACTTC. Its protein product is CASSLAAVLGEQYF.

This clonotype came up a few times. The chain couples TRBV19 to TRBJ1-5; a possible D gene is TRBD1 (6 bases). This CDR3 is built from 13 residues. V dropped 7 bases and J dropped 0 bases, with 7 bases sitting between them. Germline assignment: CDR1 LNHDA and CDR2 SQIVND (reference sequence). Here the CDR3 reads CASTGVSNQPQHF. The CDR3 nucleotides are TGTGCCAGTACAGGGGTTAGCAATCAGCCCCAGCATTTT.

Many counts were recorded for this clonotype. The chain recombines TRBV11-2 with TRBJ2-1; D may correspond to TRBD1 or TRBD2 (5 bases each). Germline V CDR1 and CDR2: SGHAT, FQNNGV. The V end was cut by 5 bases, the J end by 8 bases, with 19 bases between. The CDR3 runs to 15 residues. CDR3 nucleotides: TGTGCCAGCAGCCACAGGAGGTCTAGGCACGATGAGCAGTTCTTC. As protein: CASSHRRSRHDEQFF.

This clonotype has ten or more counts. The V gene is TRBV19, the J gene TRBJ2-7; D gene unclear. This CDR3 has 12 amino acids. The germline V and J ends were trimmed by 3 bases and 4 bases, with 7 bases remaining between them. Germline V gene lookup returns CDR1 LNHDA and CDR2 SQIVND (reference sequence). CDR3 nucleotides: TGTGCCAGTAGTATTTGGGGTTACGAGCAGTACTTC. Its translation: CASSIWGYEQYF.

This clonotype showed up many times. This chain connects TRBV30 to TRBJ2-5, with TRBD1 matching 7 bases. The CDR3 totals 14 residues. Germline CDR1 is GTSNPN and CDR2 is SVGIG (reference sequence). V lost 3 bases to trimming and J lost 0 bases; unmatched junction nucleotides: 4. The CDR3 here is CAWSRGQYQETQYF. CDR3 bases: TGTGCCTGGAGCCGGGGACAGTACCAAGAGACCCAGTACTTC.